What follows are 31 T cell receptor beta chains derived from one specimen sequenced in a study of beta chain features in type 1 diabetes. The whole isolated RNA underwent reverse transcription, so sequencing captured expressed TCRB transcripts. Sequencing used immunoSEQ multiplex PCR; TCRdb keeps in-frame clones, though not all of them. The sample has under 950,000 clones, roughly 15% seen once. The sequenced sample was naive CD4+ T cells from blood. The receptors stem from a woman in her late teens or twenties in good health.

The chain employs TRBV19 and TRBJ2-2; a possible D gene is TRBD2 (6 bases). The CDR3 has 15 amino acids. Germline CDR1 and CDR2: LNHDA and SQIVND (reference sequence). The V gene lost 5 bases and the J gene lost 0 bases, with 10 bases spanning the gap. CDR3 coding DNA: TGTGCCAGTAGTGCCGGACTACCGAACACCGGGGAGCTGTTTTTT. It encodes CASSAGLPNTGELFF.

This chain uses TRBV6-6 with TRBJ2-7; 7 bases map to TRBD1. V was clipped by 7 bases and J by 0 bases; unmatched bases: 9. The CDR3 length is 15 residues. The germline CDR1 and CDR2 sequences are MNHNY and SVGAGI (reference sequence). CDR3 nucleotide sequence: TGTGCCAGCACCCGATTAGGGACAGCCTCCTACGAGCAGTACTTC. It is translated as CASTRLGTASYEQYF.

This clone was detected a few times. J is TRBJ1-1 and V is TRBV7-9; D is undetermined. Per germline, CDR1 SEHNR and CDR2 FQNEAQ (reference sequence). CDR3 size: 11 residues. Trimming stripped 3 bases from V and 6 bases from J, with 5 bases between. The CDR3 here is CASSFISEAFF. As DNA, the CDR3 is TGTGCCAGCAGCTTCATCTCTGAAGCTTTCTTT.

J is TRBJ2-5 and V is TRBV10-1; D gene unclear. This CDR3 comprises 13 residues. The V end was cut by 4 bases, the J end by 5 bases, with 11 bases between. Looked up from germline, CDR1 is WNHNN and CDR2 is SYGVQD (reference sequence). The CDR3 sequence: CASSGGPWETQYF. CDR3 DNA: TGCGCCAGCAGTGGGGGTCCGTGGGAGACCCAGTACTTC.

CDR3 DNA sequence: TGTGCCAGCAGTTACTCGCCTTCCCACTATGGCTACACCTTC. Amino acid sequence: CASSYSPSHYGYTF. This chain uses TRBV6-6 with TRBJ1-2; D gene unclear. The CDR3 spans 14 residues. CDR1 and CDR2 from the germline V gene are MNHNY and SVGAGI (reference sequence). Trimming stripped 0 bases from V and 3 bases from J, with 8 bases between.

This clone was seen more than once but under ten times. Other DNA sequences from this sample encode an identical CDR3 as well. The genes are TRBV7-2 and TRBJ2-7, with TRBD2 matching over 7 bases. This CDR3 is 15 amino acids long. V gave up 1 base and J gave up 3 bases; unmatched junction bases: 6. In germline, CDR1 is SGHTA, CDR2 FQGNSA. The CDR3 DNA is TGTGCCAGCAGCTTAGTAAGGGGCGGGAGCTACGAGCAGTACTTC. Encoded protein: CASSLVRGGSYEQYF. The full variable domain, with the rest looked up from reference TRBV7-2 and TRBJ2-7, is GAGVSQSPSNKVTEKGKDVELRCDPISGHTALYWYRQSLGQGLEFLIYFQGNSAPDKSGLPSDRFSAERTGGSVSTLTIQRTQQEDSAVYLCASSLVRGGSYEQYFGPGTRLTVT.

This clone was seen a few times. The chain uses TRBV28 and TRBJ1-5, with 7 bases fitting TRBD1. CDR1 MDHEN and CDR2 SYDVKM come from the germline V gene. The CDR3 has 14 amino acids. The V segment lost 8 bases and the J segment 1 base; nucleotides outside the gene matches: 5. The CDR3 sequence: CASRQGGSNQPQHF. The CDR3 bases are TGTGCCAGCCGCCAGGGGGGCAGCAATCAGCCCCAGCATTTT.

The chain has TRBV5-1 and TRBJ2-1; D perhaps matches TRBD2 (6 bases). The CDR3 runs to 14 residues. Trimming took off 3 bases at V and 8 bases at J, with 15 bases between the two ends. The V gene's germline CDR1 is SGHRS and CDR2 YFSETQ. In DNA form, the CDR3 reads TGCGCCAGCAGCTCCTCACCTAGGGAGGATGAGCAGTTCTTC. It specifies CASSSSPREDEQFF.

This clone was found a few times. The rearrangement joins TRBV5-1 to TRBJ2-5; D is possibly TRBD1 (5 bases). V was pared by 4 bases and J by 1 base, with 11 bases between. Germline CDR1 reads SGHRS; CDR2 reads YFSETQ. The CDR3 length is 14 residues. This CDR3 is CASSALGAQETQYF. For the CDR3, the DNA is TGCGCCAGCAGCGCGCTAGGGGCCCAAGAGACCCAGTACTTC.

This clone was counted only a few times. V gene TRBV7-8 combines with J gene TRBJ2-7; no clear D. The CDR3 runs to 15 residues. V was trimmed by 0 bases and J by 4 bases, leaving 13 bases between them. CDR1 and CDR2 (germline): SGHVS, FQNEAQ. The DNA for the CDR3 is TGTGCCAGCAGCTTAGCGCGCTGGTCTCCTTACGAGCAGTACTTC. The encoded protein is CASSLARWSPYEQYF.

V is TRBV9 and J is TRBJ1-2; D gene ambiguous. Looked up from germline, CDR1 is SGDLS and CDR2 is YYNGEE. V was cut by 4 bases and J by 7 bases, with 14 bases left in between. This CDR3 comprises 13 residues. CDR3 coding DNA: TGTGCCAGCAGCCCGAGGATGTTGGGTGGCTACACCTTC. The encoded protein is CASSPRMLGGYTF.

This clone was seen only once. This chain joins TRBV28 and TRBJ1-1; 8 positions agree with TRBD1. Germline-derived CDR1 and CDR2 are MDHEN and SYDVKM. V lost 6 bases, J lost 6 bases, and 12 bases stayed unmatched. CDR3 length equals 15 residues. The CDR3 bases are TGTGCCAGCAGCTACCTTGGACAGGGAAGGGCTGAAGCTTTCTTT. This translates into CASSYLGQGRAEAFF.

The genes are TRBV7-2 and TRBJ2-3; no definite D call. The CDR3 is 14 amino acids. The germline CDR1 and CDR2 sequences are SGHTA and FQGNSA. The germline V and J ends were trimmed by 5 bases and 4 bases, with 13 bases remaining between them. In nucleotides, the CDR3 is TGTGCCAGCAGCCCGAAATCTAAGTCAGATACGCAGTATTTT. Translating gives CASSPKSKSDTQYF.

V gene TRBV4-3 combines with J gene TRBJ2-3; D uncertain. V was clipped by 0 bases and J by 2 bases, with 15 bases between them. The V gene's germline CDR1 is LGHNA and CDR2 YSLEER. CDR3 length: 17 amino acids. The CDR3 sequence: CASSQEPLGYYTDTQYF. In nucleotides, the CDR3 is TGCGCCAGCAGCCAAGAACCTTTGGGGTACTACACAGATACGCAGTATTTT.

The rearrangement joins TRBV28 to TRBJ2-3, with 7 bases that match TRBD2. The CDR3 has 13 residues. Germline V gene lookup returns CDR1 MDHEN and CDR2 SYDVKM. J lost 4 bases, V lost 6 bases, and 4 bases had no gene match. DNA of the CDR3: TGTGCCAGCAGGCGGGAGAGCGCAGATACGCAGTATTTT. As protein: CASRRESADTQYF.

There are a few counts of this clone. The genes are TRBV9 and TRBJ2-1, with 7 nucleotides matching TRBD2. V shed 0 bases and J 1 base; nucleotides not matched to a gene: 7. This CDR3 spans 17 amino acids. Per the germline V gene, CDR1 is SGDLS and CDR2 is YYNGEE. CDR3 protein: CASSVGGREGSYNEQFF. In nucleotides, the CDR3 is TGTGCCAGCAGCGTAGGGGGCAGGGAGGGTTCCTACAATGAGCAGTTCTTC. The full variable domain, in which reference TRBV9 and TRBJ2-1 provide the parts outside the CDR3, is DSGVTQTPKHLITATGQRVTLRCSPRSGDLSVYWYQQSLDQGLQFLIQYYNGEERAKGNILERFSAQQFPDLHSELNLSSLELGDSALYFCASSVGGREGSYNEQFFGPGTRLTVL.

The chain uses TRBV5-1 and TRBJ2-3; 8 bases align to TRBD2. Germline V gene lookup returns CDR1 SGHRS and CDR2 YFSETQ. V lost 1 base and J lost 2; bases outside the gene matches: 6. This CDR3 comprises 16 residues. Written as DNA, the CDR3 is TGCGCCAGCAGCTTGAGTGCGGGGGGCCCCACAGATACGCAGTATTTT. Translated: CASSLSAGGPTDTQYF.

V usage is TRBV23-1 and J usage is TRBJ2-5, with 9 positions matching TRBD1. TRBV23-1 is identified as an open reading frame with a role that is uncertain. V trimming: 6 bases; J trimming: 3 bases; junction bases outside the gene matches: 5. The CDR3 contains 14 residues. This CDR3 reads CASRRTGAKETQYF. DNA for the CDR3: TGCGCCAGCAGAAGGACAGGGGCAAAAGAGACCCAGTACTTC.

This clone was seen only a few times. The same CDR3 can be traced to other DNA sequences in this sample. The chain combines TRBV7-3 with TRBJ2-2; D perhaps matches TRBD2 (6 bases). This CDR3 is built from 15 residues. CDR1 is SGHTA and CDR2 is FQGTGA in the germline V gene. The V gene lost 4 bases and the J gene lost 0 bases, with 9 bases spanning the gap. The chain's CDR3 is CASSSGLPNTGELFF. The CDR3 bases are TGTGCCAGCAGCTCGGGACTCCCGAACACCGGGGAGCTGTTTTTT.

DNA for the CDR3: TGTGCCAGCCGTAAAGGGGGGGCTACCTACGAGCAGTACTTC. Its translation: CASRKGGATYEQYF. The rearrangement joins TRBV7-2 to TRBJ2-7, with D possibly TRBD2 on 7 matching bases. CDR3 length: 14 amino acids. CDR1 and CDR2 from the germline V gene are SGHTA and FQGNSA. V was clipped by 8 bases and J by 2 bases, with 16 bases between them. The whole variable domain, remainder taken from reference TRBV7-2 and TRBJ2-7, is GAGVSQSPSNKVTEKGKDVELRCDPISGHTALYWYRQSLGQGLEFLIYFQGNSAPDKSGLPSDRFSAERTGGSVSTLTIQRTQQEDSAVYLCASRKGGATYEQYFGPGTRLTVT.

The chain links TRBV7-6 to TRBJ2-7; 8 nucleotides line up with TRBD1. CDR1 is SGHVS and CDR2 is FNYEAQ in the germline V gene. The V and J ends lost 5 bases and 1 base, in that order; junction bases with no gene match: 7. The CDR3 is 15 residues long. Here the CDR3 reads CASSPDRDRSYEQYF. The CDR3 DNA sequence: TGTGCCAGCAGCCCGGACAGGGACAGATCCTACGAGCAGTACTTC. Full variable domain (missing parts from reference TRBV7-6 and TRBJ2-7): GAGVSQSPRYKVTKRGQDVALRCDPISGHVSLYWYRQALGQGPEFLTYFNYEAQQDKSGLPNDRFSAERPEGSISTLTIQRTEQRDSAMYRCASSPDRDRSYEQYFGPGTRLTVT.

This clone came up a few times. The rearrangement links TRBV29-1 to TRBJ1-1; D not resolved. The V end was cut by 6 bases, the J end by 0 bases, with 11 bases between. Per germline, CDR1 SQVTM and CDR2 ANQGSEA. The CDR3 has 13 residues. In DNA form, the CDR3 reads TGCAGCGTCCGGACTTTTATGAACACTGAAGCTTTCTTT. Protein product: CSVRTFMNTEAFF.

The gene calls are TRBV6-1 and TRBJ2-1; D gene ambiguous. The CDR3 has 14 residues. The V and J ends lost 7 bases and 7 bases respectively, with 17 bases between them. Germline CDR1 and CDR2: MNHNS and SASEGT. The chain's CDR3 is CASTPNGATNEQFF. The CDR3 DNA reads TGTGCCAGCACCCCAAACGGCGCAACTAATGAGCAGTTCTTC.

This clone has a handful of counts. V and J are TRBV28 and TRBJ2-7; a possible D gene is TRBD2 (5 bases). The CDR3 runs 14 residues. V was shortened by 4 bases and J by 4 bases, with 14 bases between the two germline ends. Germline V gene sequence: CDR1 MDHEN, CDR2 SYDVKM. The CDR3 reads CASSSGGGVYEQYF. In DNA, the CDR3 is TGTGCCAGCAGTTCCGGAGGTGGAGTGTACGAGCAGTACTTC.

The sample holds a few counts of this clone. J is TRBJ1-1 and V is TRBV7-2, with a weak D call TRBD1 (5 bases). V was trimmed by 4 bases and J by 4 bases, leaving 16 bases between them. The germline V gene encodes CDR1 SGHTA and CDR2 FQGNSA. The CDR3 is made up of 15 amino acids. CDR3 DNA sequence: TGTGCCAGCAGCTCCGGAAGGGGTTTTGCCACTGAAGCTTTCTTT. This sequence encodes CASSSGRGFATEAFF.

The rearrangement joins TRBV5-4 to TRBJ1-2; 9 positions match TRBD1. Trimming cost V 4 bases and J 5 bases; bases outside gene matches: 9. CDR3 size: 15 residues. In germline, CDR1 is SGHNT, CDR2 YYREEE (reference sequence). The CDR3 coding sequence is TGTGCCAGCAGCCCGGACACAGGGGGCGTTTATGGCTACACCTTC. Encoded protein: CASSPDTGGVYGYTF. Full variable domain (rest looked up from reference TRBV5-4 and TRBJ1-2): ETGVTQSPTHLIKTRGQQVTLRCSSQSGHNTVSWYQQALGQGPQFIFQYYREEENGRGNFPPRFSGLQFPNYSSELNVNALELDDSALYLCASSPDTGGVYGYTFGSGTRLTVV.

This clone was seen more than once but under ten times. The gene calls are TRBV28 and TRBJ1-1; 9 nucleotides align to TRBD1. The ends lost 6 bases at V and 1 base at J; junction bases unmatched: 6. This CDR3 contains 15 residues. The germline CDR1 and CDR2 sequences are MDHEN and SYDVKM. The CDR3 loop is CASSPLGQGNTEAFF. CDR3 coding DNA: TGTGCCAGCAGCCCCCTGGGACAGGGGAACACTGAAGCTTTCTTT.

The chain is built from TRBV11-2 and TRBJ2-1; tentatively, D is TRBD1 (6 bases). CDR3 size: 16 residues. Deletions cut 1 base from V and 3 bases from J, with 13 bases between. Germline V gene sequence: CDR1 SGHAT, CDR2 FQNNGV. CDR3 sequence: CASSLGRDTNYNEQFF. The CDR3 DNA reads TGTGCCAGCAGCTTAGGCCGGGACACAAACTACAATGAGCAGTTCTTC. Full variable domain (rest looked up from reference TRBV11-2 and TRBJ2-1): EAGVAQSPRYKIIEKRQSVAFWCNPISGHATLYWYQQILGQGPKLLIQFQNNGVVDDSQLPKDRFSAERLKGVDSTLKIQPAKLEDSAVYLCASSLGRDTNYNEQFFGPGTRLTVL.

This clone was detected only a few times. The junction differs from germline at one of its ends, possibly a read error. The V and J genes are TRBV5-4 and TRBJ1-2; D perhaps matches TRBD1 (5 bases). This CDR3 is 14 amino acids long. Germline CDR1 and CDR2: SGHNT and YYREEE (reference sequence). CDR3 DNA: TGTGCCAGCAGCCCGCGGGGCCTCGACTACGGCTACACCTTC. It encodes CASSPRGLDYGYTF.

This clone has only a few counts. As DNA, the CDR3 is TGTGCCAGCAGCGACCCTAGCGGCTCCTACAATGAGCAGTTCTTC. As protein: CASSDPSGSYNEQFF. This chain connects TRBV5-4 to TRBJ2-1, with 7 bases lining up with TRBD2. From germline, CDR1 is SGHNT and CDR2 YYREEE (reference sequence). The CDR3 loop spans 15 amino acids. J gave up 0 bases and V 4 bases, and 4 bases lay outside the gene matches.

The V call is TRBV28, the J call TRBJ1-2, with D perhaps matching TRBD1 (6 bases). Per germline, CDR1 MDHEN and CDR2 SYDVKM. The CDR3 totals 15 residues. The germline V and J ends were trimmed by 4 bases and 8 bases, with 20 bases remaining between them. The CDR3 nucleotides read TGTGCCAGCAGTTCCTCTGGGGGGGCGCCCCGGGGCTACACCTTC. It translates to CASSSSGGAPRGYTF.